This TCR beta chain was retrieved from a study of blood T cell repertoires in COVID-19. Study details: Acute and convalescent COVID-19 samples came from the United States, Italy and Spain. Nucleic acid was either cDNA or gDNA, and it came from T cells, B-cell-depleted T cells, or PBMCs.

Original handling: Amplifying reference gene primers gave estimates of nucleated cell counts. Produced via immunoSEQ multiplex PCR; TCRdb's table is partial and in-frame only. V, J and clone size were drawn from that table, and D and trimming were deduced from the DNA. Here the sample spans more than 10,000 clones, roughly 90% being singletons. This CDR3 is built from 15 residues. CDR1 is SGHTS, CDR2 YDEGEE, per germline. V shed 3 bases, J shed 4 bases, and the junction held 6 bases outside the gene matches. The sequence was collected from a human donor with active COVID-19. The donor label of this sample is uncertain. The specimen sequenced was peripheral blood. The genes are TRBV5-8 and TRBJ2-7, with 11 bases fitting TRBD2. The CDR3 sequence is CASSSGLAARYEQYF. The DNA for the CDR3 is TGTGCCAGCAGCTCGGGACTAGCGGCTCGTTACGAGCAGTACTTC.